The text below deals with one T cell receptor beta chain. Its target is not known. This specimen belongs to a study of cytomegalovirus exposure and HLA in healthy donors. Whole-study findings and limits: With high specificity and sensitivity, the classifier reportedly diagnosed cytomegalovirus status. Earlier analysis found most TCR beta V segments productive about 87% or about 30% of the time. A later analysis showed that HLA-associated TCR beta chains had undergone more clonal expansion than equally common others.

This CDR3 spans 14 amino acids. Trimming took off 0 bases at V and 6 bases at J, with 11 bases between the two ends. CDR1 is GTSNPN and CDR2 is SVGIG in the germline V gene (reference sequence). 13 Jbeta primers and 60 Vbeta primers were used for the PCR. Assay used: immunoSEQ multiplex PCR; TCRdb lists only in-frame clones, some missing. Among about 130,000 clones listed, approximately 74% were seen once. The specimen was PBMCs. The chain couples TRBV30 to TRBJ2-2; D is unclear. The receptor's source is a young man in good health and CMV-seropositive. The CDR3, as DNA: TGTGCCTGGAGTGTACTGGTGGGCCCCGGGGAGCTGTTTTTT. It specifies CAWSVLVGPGELFF.